Sequencing of this T cell receptor (beta chain) was carried out in a study of T cells after yellow fever vaccination (dated by TCRdb to the late 2010s). For the wider study: The SMART-Seq v4 Ultra Low Input RNA kit was used to prepare libraries from fractions with low cell numbers. To track T-cell clones before and after primary and booster YFV17D yellow fever vaccination, bulk TCR alpha and beta repertoires were sequenced longitudinally. Two healthy male donors, one aged 18 to 30 and one aged 30 to 40 years, were included in the cohort. Blood was collected at multiple timepoints before and after primary and secondary immunization, and bulk PBMC replicates and cell subsets were isolated. Results the study describes overall, beyond this receptor: Because only a couple of donors were included in the study, the extent to which the findings can be generalized is limited. Most clones expanded after primary vaccination were re-detected after the booster (around 96% of CD4 and approximately 88% of CD8), suggesting broad memory maintenance. Computational filtering was required because FACS-sorted repertoires could contain abundant contaminating clonotypes from the bulk population. The secondary T-cell response was weaker than the primary response but faster, peaking on day 5 instead of day 15. A small fraction of clonotypes showed up in both the CD4 and CD8 compartments, probably as a result of convergent recombination.

TCR cDNA was made using 5'RACE template switching, a step that added a universal primer site and unique molecular identifiers. Priming of cDNA synthesis was performed from both the TCR alpha and TCR beta constant segments. Two PCR steps were used to amplify libraries, with sample barcodes and sequencing adapters being added in the second step. Sequencing of libraries was performed on Illumina HiSeq 2500 (2x100 bp) or NovaSeq (2x150 bp). As for the original processing: MIGEC handled demultiplexing of reads and collapsing into UMI consensus sequences, while MiXCR performed V(D)J alignment. Vaccine-responding clonotypes were identified with edgeR using replicate PBMC samples, with FDR below 0.01 and a log2 fold change above 5 up to day 15 being required. Each bulk clonotype received a CD4 or CD8 identity based on whether the sequenced CD4 or CD8 repertoire contained that clonotype at higher abundance. The public sequencing data were trimmed at Q25 with fastp and processed into clonotypes with MiXCR by TCRdb, which kept only in-frame beta chains. Entries are consolidated by CDR3 protein sequence, retaining the most common genes and DNA. V and J calls and clone size were set by TCRdb, not the authors. Here the sample has 70,000 or so distinct CDR3 sequences; roughly 6% occur a single time. Together, the top ten hold 2.2% of the sample.

This clonotype was picked up many times. Its cognate antigen has yet to be identified. No clone much larger than this one lies a single base away; base qualities are absent. Explained via the paper, the treatment or condition label denotes: live attenuated yellow fever vaccine strain. PBMCs were isolated from peripheral blood using a standard Ficoll-Paque protocol. Dynabeads CD4 and CD8 positive selection kits were used to isolate the CD4 and CD8 T-cell fractions. TriZol was used to extract RNA from bulk PBMCs, CD4 and CD8 fractions, and dextramer-positive and dextramer-negative fractions. The CDR3 contains 11 residues, cysteine and phenylalanine counted. Only the CDR3 part of the read is kept: 33 bases, read in frame from the first base. CDR1 and CDR2 are drawn from the germline V gene: LGHNA, YNFKEQ. Deletion took 3 bases off V and 4 bases off J, with a span of 2 bases between the germline ends.

The chain is encoded by TRBV4-2 joined to TRBJ2-3, with the D gene too uncertain to name. The source was CD4+ T cells sorted from PBMCs, collected less than 16 days after the first yellow fever vaccination. This clonotype originated in a man in his late teens or twenties who received the YFV17D yellow fever vaccine. The DNA reads as follows: TGTGCCAGCAGCCACGCAGATACGCAGTATTTT. Translated, this gives CASSHADTQYF.